This T cell receptor (beta chain) emerged from a study of response to subunit inactivated influenza vaccine. Whole-study findings and limits: A suggestion made by the authors is that each seasonal influenza vaccination recruits few new T cells.

This clonotype showed up many times. Its antigen is currently unknown. TCRdb processed the RT-PCR reads anew with MiXCR; each CDR3 protein has one entry. The table has under 500,000 distinct CDR3 sequences, roughly 11% seen once; the top ten hold approximately 12%. Sample: PBMCs from blood, taken more than 35 days after vaccination. This clonotype was sampled from a man between 45 and 60 years old who received an inactivated influenza vaccine.

The CDR3 loop is CSARGGAYGYTF. The CDR3 nucleotides are TGCAGTGCTAGGGGTGGAGCTTATGGCTACACCTTC. The V gene is TRBV20-1, the J gene TRBJ1-2, with unresolved D. The CDR3 is 12 amino acids. The germline V gene encodes CDR1 DFQATT and CDR2 SNEGSKA (reference sequence). The V and J ends lost 3 bases and 5 bases respectively, with 10 bases between them.